These 4 T cell receptor beta chains came from one sample sequenced in a study of CD8+ T cells in alopecia areata. Treatment of the sample: oral pan-JAK inhibitor, 5-10 mg twice daily. It was cDNA, reverse transcribed from extracted RNA, that served as the sequencing template. Using immunoSEQ multiplex PCR, the repertoire was profiled, and TCRdb retains in-frame clones only, with some absent. The data contain about 110,000 clones, 84% of them seen just once; the ten biggest clones take up under 25%. The input for sequencing was CD8+ T cells sorted from blood, taken at week 24, from a patient treated with tofacitinib. The receptors were sampled from a human donor with alopecia areata.

The genes are TRBV6-1 and TRBJ2-5, with D perhaps TRBD1 (6 bases). The ends were cut back, 5 bases at V and 5 bases at J, with 15 bases in the middle. Germline values: CDR1 MNHNS, CDR2 SASEGT. The CDR3 sequence is 14 residues long. The DNA of the CDR3 is TGTGCCAGCAGTACAGGGTGGGAAGGGGAGACCCAGTACTTC. Amino acid sequence: CASSTGWEGETQYF.

J is TRBJ2-1 and V is TRBV29-1; no clear D. Germline CDR1 is SQVTM and CDR2 is ANQGSEA. The germline V and J ends were trimmed by 5 bases and 4 bases, with 15 bases remaining between them. The CDR3 is 14 amino acids. The CDR3 DNA is TGCAGCGTTCCGACCGACGAGGATTACAATGAGCAGTTCTTC. Its protein product is CSVPTDEDYNEQFF.

The chain links TRBV4-3 to TRBJ2-1; 13 nucleotides line up with TRBD2. The V gene end was trimmed by 1 base and the J gene end by 8 bases; junction bases not matched to a gene: 2. Germline V gene sequence: CDR1 LGHNA, CDR2 YSLEER. The length of the CDR3 is 15 residues. The CDR3: CASSQGTSGGYEQFF. Written as DNA, the CDR3 is TGCGCCAGCAGCCAAGGGACTAGCGGGGGATATGAGCAGTTCTTC.

Worth noting for this clone: The junction departs from germline at one end; a sequencing error may be responsible. The chain carries TRBV29-1 and TRBJ1-1; D is unresolved. The CDR3 has 12 residues. The germline CDR1 and CDR2 sequences are SQVTM and ANQGSEA. The DNA of the CDR3 is TGCAGCGTCGAGAACGCGAACCCTGAAGCTTTCTTT. Translating it yields CSVENANPEAFF.